These 17 T cell receptor beta chains share one sample of origin, sequenced in a study of T cells in women clearing cervical HPV infection (dated by TCRdb to 2016 to 2018). Library preparation was by the immunoSEQ multiplex PCR assay. TCRdb's version of the immuneACCESS table is confined to in-frame rearrangements and falls short of the full clone set. An unresolved V gene accounts for under half of the shortfall where checked; the remainder is of unknown origin. The sample's own table lists tens of thousands of clones. The biggest ten clones account for under 8.5% of the sample. The sequenced sample consisted of blood buffy coat. These receptor sequences come from a woman aged 18 to 69 with a cervical HPV16 infection that either progressed to CIN3+ or cleared (not recorded which).

As concerns this clone: The sequenced fragment ends 3 residues before the CDR3 boundary, so the rest is inferred from the germline J gene. The chain is built from TRBV2 and TRBJ2-7; the D gene is possibly TRBD1 (6 bases). Germline V gene data show CDR1 as SNHLY and CDR2 as FYNNEI. CDR3 length: 14 amino acids. Trimming shortened V by 6 bases and J by 4 bases, and 16 bases separated the two germline ends. Here the CDR3 reads CASRPPGHDYEQYF. Incomplete CDR3 DNA: TGTGCCAGCAGGCCCCCGGGACATGATTACGAG.

CDR3 residues: CASSLPWQGEQETQYF. The sequenced CDR3 bases are TGTGCCAGCAGCCTCCCCTGGCAGGGGGAACAAGAGACC. This chain joins TRBV14 and TRBJ2-5, with TRBD1 matching over 7 bases. The read halts 3 residues ahead of the CDR3 end, with the missing end drawn from the germline J gene. CDR1 is SGHDN and CDR2 is FVKESK in the germline V gene. This CDR3 has 16 residues. Unmatched junction bases numbered 10, after V lost 4 bases and J lost 2 bases.

Note on this clone: With the read ending 3 residues before the CDR3 end, the germline J gene is used to fill in that end. This chain uses TRBV5-4 with TRBJ1-2; 11 bases match TRBD1. CDR1 and CDR2 from the germline V gene are SGHNT and YYREEE (reference sequence). The CDR3 has 15 amino acids. The CDR3 is CASSHQDRGLGGYTF. CDR3 DNA, as far as it was read: TGTGCCAGCAGCCACCAGGACAGGGGGCTGGGGGGC.

Worth noting for this clone: The DNA ends 3 residues before the CDR3 does, and the rest of the CDR3 is filled in from the germline J gene. This chain links TRBV5-1 with TRBJ2-2; 8 bases are shared with TRBD2. Germline values: CDR1 SGHRS, CDR2 YFSETQ. The V and J ends lost 4 bases and 1 base, in that order; junction bases with no gene match: 3. The CDR3 runs to 15 residues. The part of the CDR3 DNA that was read is TGCGCCAGCAGCATAAGCGGGGGGAACACCGGGGAG. This gives the protein CASSISGGNTGE. The CDR3 in full is CASSISGGNTGELFF.

Notes on this clone: The CDR3 goes on 3 residues after the read ends, and that part is filled in from the germline J gene. The genes are TRBV7-2 and TRBJ1-1, with 7 bases that match TRBD1. CDR3 length: 14 residues. After removal of 5 bases from V and 4 bases from J, the junction contained 7 bases not matched to a gene. The germline V gene encodes CDR1 SGHTA and CDR2 FQGNSA. The CDR3 loop is CASSQRQGGTEAFF. The CDR3 bases that were read are TGTGCCAGCAGCCAAAGGCAGGGGGGCACTGAA.

On this clone itself: The read comes to an end 3 residues before the CDR3 does, leaving the germline J gene to fill in the end. V is TRBV20-1 and J is TRBJ2-3; D uncertain. Trimming left V 3 bases short and J 7 bases short, with 11 bases between. The CDR3 spans 12 residues. CDR1 DFQATT and CDR2 SNEGSKA come from the germline V gene (reference sequence). The part of the CDR3 DNA that was read is TGCAGTGCTAGTTATGAGGTGAATACG. Protein product: CSASYEVNT. The entire CDR3 sequence reads CSASYEVNTQYF.

About this clone: The read stops 3 residues short of the end of the CDR3; the missing end is completed from the germline J gene. The chain recombines TRBV18 with TRBJ1-1; TRBD1 might be the D (6 bases). Looked up from germline, CDR1 is KGHSH and CDR2 is LQKENI. This CDR3 has 12 residues. Trimming took 3 bases from V and 6 from J, leaving 8 bases between them. CDR3 DNA, as far as it was read: TGTGCCAGCTCACCCGAGGGGGCTGAA. As protein: CASSPEGAE. The full CDR3 is CASSPEGAEAFF. Filled out from reference TRBV18 and TRBJ1-1, the complete variable domain reads NAGVMQNPRHLVRRRGQEARLRCSPMKGHSHVYWYRQLPEEGLKFMVYLQKENIIDESGMPKERFSAEFPKEGPSILRIQQVVRGDSAAYFCASSPEGAEAFFGQGTRLTVV.

CDR3 loop: CASSEVMTEAFF. CDR3 DNA, as far as it was read: TGTGCCAGCAGCGAGGTGATGACTGAA. The chain employs TRBV7-9 and TRBJ1-1; D remains ambiguous. The CDR3 end is not reached by the read, which stops 3 residues before it; the germline J gene fills it in. The V end was cut by 5 bases, the J end by 5 bases, with 9 bases between. Germline V CDR1 and CDR2: SEHNR, FQNEAQ (reference sequence). The CDR3 spans 12 residues.

On this clone itself: Coverage ceases 3 residues before the CDR3 finishes, and the germline J gene fills in the end. This chain joins TRBV12-3 or TRBV12-4 and TRBJ2-7; 11 bases are a match to TRBD1. After removal of 6 bases from V and 5 bases from J, the junction contained 6 bases not matched to a gene. This CDR3 is 14 amino acids long. The DNA read from the CDR3 is TGTGCCAGCAGATTGGGACAGGGGGGCAACGAG. It encodes CASRLGQGGNE. The full-length CDR3 reads as CASRLGQGGNEQYF.

On this clone: The read halts 3 residues ahead of the CDR3 end, with the missing end drawn from the germline J gene. The chain uses TRBV7-6 and TRBJ2-5; TRBD2 agrees at 8 bases. The germline gives CDR1 SGHVS, CDR2 FNYEAQ. The J segment lost 4 bases and the V segment lost 2 bases, leaving 9 bases of the junction unmatched. This CDR3 has 16 amino acids. CDR3 DNA (partial): TGTGCCAGCAGCTTAAACCAGCGGGGGTTGGGAGAGACC. It yields the protein CASSLNQRGLGET. The complete CDR3 reads CASSLNQRGLGETQYF.

A note on this clone: The read falls 3 residues short of the CDR3 end, and the missing part is taken from the germline J gene. This rearrangement joins TRBV19 to TRBJ1-2; the match to TRBD1 covers 7 bases. The germline CDR1 and CDR2 sequences are LNHDA and SQIVND (reference sequence). This CDR3 is built from 13 residues. V dropped 6 bases and J dropped 7; count of bases not matched to a gene: 8. Incomplete CDR3 DNA: TGTGCCAGTAGCGATGCAGGGGGGAGTGGC. Its translation: CASSDAGGSG. In full, the CDR3 reads CASSDAGGSGYTF.

Details on this clone: The read ends 3 residues early relative to the CDR3; the germline J gene fills the gap. The chain uses TRBV7-6 and TRBJ2-1, with 8 nucleotides matching TRBD2. CDR3 size: 16 residues. V lost 5 bases and J lost 3; bases outside the gene matches: 9. Germline loops: CDR1 SGHVS, CDR2 FNYEAQ. The CDR3 DNA, read in part, is TGTGCCAGCAGCGTGGAGCGGGGGCCGAACTACAATGAG. This codes for CASSVERGPNYNE. The complete CDR3 protein is CASSVERGPNYNEQFF.

Comment on this clone: The read comes to an end 3 residues before the CDR3 does, leaving the germline J gene to fill in the end. The chain uses TRBV5-1 and TRBJ1-4; 7 nucleotides line up with TRBD1. This CDR3 is 15 amino acids long. Germline V gives CDR1 SGHRS, CDR2 YFSETQ. J was trimmed by 7 bases and V by 1 base; bases with no gene match: 7. The covered CDR3 bases are TGCGCCAGCAGCTTGTCGACAGGGTGGAGTGAAAAA. It codes for CASSLSTGWSEK. The whole CDR3 protein reads CASSLSTGWSEKLFF. Full variable domain (remainder filled in from reference TRBV5-1 and TRBJ1-4): KAGVTQTPRYLIKTRGQQVTLSCSPISGHRSVSWYQQTPGQGLQFLFEYFSETQRNKGNFPGRFSGRQFSNSRSEMNVSTLELGDSALYLCASSLSTGWSEKLFFGSGTQLSVL.

In regard to this clone: The DNA ends 3 residues before the CDR3 does, and the rest of the CDR3 is filled in from the germline J gene. This chain links TRBV19 with TRBJ2-7, with D possibly being TRBD1 (5 bases). The length of the CDR3 is 15 residues. Germline V gives CDR1 LNHDA, CDR2 SQIVND (reference sequence). Trimming removed 6 bases at V and 2 bases at J, with 17 bases between. The sequenced CDR3 bases are TGTGCCAGTAGCCTGGAAGGCAGGGAAACCTACGAG. It specifies CASSLEGRETYE. The complete CDR3 sequence is CASSLEGRETYEQYF. The whole variable domain, remainder taken from reference TRBV19 and TRBJ2-7, is DGGITQSPKYLFRKEGQNVTLSCEQNLNHDAMYWYRQDPGQGLRLIYYSQIVNDFQKGDIAEGYSVSREKKESFPLTVTSAQKNPTAFYLCASSLEGRETYEQYFGPGTRLTVT.

Note on this clone: The read terminates 3 residues before the CDR3 end, so the remaining end is supplied by the germline J gene. The chain recombines TRBV2 with TRBJ1-1; no reliable D call. Germline CDR1 reads SNHLY; CDR2 reads FYNNEI. CDR3 size: 14 residues. V lost 8 bases and J lost 0, with 13 bases in between. CDR3 DNA, as far as it was read: TGTGCCAGCCTCGAGTTTACTTTGAACACTGAA. It specifies CASLEFTLNTE. The whole CDR3 region reads CASLEFTLNTEAFF.

With respect to this clone: The CDR3 extends 3 residues past the end of the read, so its final part is completed from the germline J gene. The chain links TRBV19 to TRBJ2-7, with D possibly TRBD1 on 5 matching bases. Per the germline V gene, CDR1 is LNHDA and CDR2 is SQIVND (reference sequence). V was pared by 2 bases and J by 0 bases, with 8 bases between. This CDR3 contains 14 residues. The chain's CDR3 is CASSITGGSYEQYF. The sequenced CDR3 bases are TGTGCCAGTAGTATAACAGGTGGCTCCTACGAG.

About this clone itself: The read ends 3 residues early relative to the CDR3; the germline J gene fills the gap. The chain joins TRBV5-1 to TRBJ2-7, with D perhaps matching TRBD1 (6 bases). Per the germline V gene, CDR1 is SGHRS and CDR2 is YFSETQ. The V end lost 7 bases, the J end lost 4 bases, and 18 bases lay between the germline ends. The CDR3 runs 14 residues. CDR3 DNA, as far as it was read: TGCGCCAGCGGGGGACGGACAGAAATTTACGAG. Its protein product is CASGGRTEIYE. The entire CDR3 reads CASGGRTEIYEQYF.